Listed here are 9 T cell receptor beta chains from one sample, sequenced in a study of early T cells in non-severe SARS-CoV-2 infection. TCRdb fed the 5' RACE reads into MiXCR, producing one record per CDR3 protein. This sample has about 22,000 distinct CDR3 sequences, with 5% found just once. The sequenced material came from whole blood. Source of these receptors: an adult who was a healthcare worker with PCR-confirmed SARS-CoV-2 infection or an uninfected control (not recorded which).

This clonotype was observed many times. The chain links TRBV6-2 or TRBV6-3 to TRBJ2-1, with 14 bases aligning to TRBD2. This CDR3 region has 15 residues. In germline, CDR1 is MNHEY, CDR2 SVGEGT. Trimming removed 5 bases from V and 6 bases from J; junction bases left unmatched: 3. This chain's CDR3 is CASSTGTSGGNEQFF. CDR3 nucleotides: TGTGCCAGCAGTACAGGGACTAGCGGGGGCAATGAGCAGTTCTTC.

This clonotype was seen more than once but under ten times. The chain recombines TRBV28 with TRBJ1-6; possibly TRBD1 for D (6 bases). CDR3 length: 16 residues. Trimming pared 7 bases from V and 6 bases from J, leaving 19 bases between. Germline lookup yields CDR1 MDHEN and CDR2 SYDVKM. The CDR3 DNA is TGTGCCAGCAATGGGGACCTGGGGGCCCGTAATTCACCCCTCCACTTT. It translates to CASNGDLGARNSPLHF.

This clonotype was found many times. J is TRBJ2-1 and V is TRBV7-6; TRBD2 agrees at 9 bases. Germline V gene sequence: CDR1 SGHVS, CDR2 FNYEAQ. The CDR3 length is 16 residues. V dropped 5 bases and J dropped 8; count of bases not matched to a gene: 13. CDR3 nucleotide sequence: TGTGCCAGCAGCCCGACCCCTGAGGGACTAGCCTATGAGCAGTTCTTC. It translates to CASSPTPEGLAYEQFF.

The chain links TRBV7-8 to TRBJ2-5; 13 nucleotides agree with TRBD2. Germline V gives CDR1 SGHVS, CDR2 FQNEAQ. After removal of 4 bases from V and 1 base from J, the junction contained 9 bases not matched to a gene. The CDR3 is 18 residues long. The CDR3 region is CASSYGLAGAPSQETQYF. DNA for the CDR3: TGTGCCAGCAGCTACGGACTAGCGGGGGCCCCCAGCCAAGAGACCCAGTACTTC.

This clonotype was counted ten times or more. The chain employs TRBV28 and TRBJ1-4; 11 bases line up with TRBD1. Germline V gene data show CDR1 as MDHEN and CDR2 as SYDVKM. The V segment lost 1 base and the J segment 4 bases; nucleotides outside the gene matches: 5. This CDR3 has 17 residues. DNA of the CDR3: TGTGCCAGCAGTTTATCCCTCGGGACAGGGGGTAATGAAAAACTGTTTTTT. This gives the protein CASSLSLGTGGNEKLFF.

In this sample, this clonotype turned up many times. The chain combines TRBV6-6 with TRBJ1-1; the D gene is possibly TRBD1 (5 bases). This CDR3 comprises 12 residues. CDR1 is MNHNY, CDR2 SVGAGI, per germline (reference sequence). Trimming removed 6 bases at V and 8 bases at J, with 13 bases between. CDR3 nucleotide sequence: TGTGCCAGCAGCATAAGGGACGCCGAAGCTTTCTTT. Its protein is CASSIRDAEAFF.

CDR3 nucleotides: TGTGCCAGCAGCCTTTTGGGGGAAGGACTTCGGGAGACCCAGTACTTC. Translated: CASSLLGEGLRETQYF. V usage is TRBV9 and J usage is TRBJ2-5, with D perhaps assigned TRBD1 or TRBD2 (5 bases each). V lost 4 bases and J lost 5, with 21 bases in between. The germline gives CDR1 SGDLS, CDR2 YYNGEE. The CDR3 consists of 16 residues.

There are many counts of this clonotype. J is TRBJ2-3 and V is TRBV28; 7 positions match TRBD2. V lost 6 bases to trimming and J lost 4 bases; unmatched junction nucleotides: 19. The CDR3 contains 18 residues. Per germline, CDR1 MDHEN and CDR2 SYDVKM. Here the CDR3 DNA reads TGTGCCAGCAGCTTTATCGGCGGGGGTGCCCTCTTCGCAGATACGCAGTATTTT. Translated, it gives CASSFIGGGALFADTQYF.

This chain links TRBV10-1 with TRBJ1-1; no definite D call. V shed 6 bases and J shed 3 bases, with 11 bases lying between them. CDR3 length: 13 residues. Germline loops: CDR1 WNHNN, CDR2 SYGVQD (reference sequence). The CDR3, as DNA: TGCGCCAGCAGCGTAGGACGGGACACTGAAGCTTTCTTT. As protein: CASSVGRDTEAFF.